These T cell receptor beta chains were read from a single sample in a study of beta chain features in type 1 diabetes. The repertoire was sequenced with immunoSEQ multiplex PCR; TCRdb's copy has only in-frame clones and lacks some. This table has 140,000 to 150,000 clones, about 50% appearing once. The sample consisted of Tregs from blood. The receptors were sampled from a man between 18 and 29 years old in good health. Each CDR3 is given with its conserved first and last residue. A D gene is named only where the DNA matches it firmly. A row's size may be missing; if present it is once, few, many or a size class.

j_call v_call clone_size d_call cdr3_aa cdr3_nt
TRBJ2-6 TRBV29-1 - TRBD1 CSVTGGSGANVLTF TGCAGCGTTACAGGGGGCTCTGGGGCCAACGTCCTGACTTTC
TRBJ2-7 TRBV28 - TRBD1 CASSLGGQGHEQYF TGTGCCAGCAGTCTGGGGGGACAGGGCCACGAGCAGTACTTC
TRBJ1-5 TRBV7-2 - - CASSLVINQPQHF TGTGCCAGCAGCTTAGTTATCAATCAGCCCCAGCATTTT
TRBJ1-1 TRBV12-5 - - CASGSAGNTEAFF TGTGCTAGTGGTTCGGCGGGGAACACTGAAGCTTTCTTT
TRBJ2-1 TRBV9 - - CASSPGSKNEQFF TGTGCCAGCAGCCCCGGGAGCAAGAATGAGCAGTTCTTC
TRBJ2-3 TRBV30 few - CAWSNQGDTQYF TGTGCCTGGAGTAACCAGGGAGATACGCAGTATTTT
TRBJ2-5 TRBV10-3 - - CAISAGNSETQYF TGTGCCATCAGCGCAGGGAATTCTGAGACCCAGTACTTC
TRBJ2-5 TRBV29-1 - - CSVDRLGGQETQYF TGCAGCGTTGATAGGTTAGGGGGCCAAGAGACCCAGTACTTC
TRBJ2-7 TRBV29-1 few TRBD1 CSVAGGTGAREQYF TGCAGCGTTGCTGGTGGGACAGGGGCCCGCGAGCAGTACTTC
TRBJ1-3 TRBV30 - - CAWQFSGNTIYF TGTGCCTGGCAGTTCTCTGGAAACACCATATATTTT
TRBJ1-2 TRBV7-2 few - CASSPTRGVRGYTF TGTGCCAGCAGCCCCACGCGGGGGGTCCGCGGCTACACCTTC
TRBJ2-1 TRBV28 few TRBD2 CASSSGGTLGNEQFF TGTGCCAGCAGTAGCGGGGGGACACTAGGGAATGAGCAGTTCTTC
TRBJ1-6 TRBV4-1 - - CASSQGHTWRQSPLHF TGCGCCAGCAGCCAAGGCCATACTTGGAGGCAGTCACCCCTCCACTTT